Sequencing of this T cell receptor beta chain was carried out in a study of T cell changes during pregnancy in multiple sclerosis. This CDR3 contains 14 residues. Germline V gene lookup returns CDR1 SGHDT and CDR2 YYEEEE. Deletions cut 2 bases from V and 1 base from J, with 9 bases between. Only in-frame clones appear in the TCRdb table, and some are missing; sequencing was by immunoSEQ multiplex PCR. In the table there are around 83,000 clones, about 90% of which are singletons. Material: CD4+ T cells from peripheral blood mononuclear cells, obtained in the second trimester of pregnancy. The V gene is TRBV5-6, the J gene TRBJ1-1, with a tentative D call TRBD1 (5 bases). The clonotype originates from a female donor with multiple sclerosis, enrolled in a pregnancy study. The CDR3, as DNA: TGTGCCAGCAGCTTCAGGGCCGGGAACACTGAAGCTTTCTTT. Translation gives CASSFRAGNTEAFF.